This T cell receptor (beta chain) was obtained from a study of cytomegalovirus exposure and HLA in healthy donors. The CDR3 extends over 15 amino acids. Losses at the gene ends were 6 bases for V and 5 bases for J; bases not matched to a gene: 11. The germline V gene has CDR1 ENHRY and CDR2 SYGVKD. In the PCR, 60 Vbeta and 13 Jbeta primers were used. Using immunoSEQ multiplex PCR, the repertoire was profiled, and TCRdb retains in-frame clones only, with some absent. Altogether some 190,000 clones are present, around 79% being singletons, with the ten largest covering more than 1.5%. As concerns this clone: The antigen is not known.

Findings and limits, study-wide: CMV antigen specificity of three CMV-associated chains was confirmed in vitro. A classifier reportedly called cytomegalovirus status with high sensitivity and specificity. Later analysis associated a missense DCLRE1C variant with TCR beta V- and J-gene trimming. In a later analysis, at a false discovery rate of 0.05, about 17,000 TCR beta sequences matched HLA alleles.

The chain links TRBV10-3 to TRBJ2-5; 8 bases align to TRBD2. The sequenced sample consisted of PBMCs. The clonotype was recovered from a woman between 45 and 65 years old in good health and CMV-seronegative. The CDR3 DNA follows: TGTGCCATCAGCAGCGGGGGACTCGCGCAGGAGACCCAGTACTTC. The encoded protein is CAISSGGLAQETQYF.